These T cell receptor beta chains were read from a single sample in a study of blood T cell repertoires in COVID-19. Produced via immunoSEQ multiplex PCR; TCRdb's table is partial and in-frame only. The sample holds some 200,000 clones, around 81% seen once. Sequencing input: peripheral blood. Receptor source: a woman aged 25 to 45 who had recovered from COVID-19. The CDR3 runs from the conserved cysteine through the conserved F or W. Fields, in order: V gene, D gene, CDR3 protein. The D gene is left open where the match is weak.

V: TRBV7-8
D: TRBD2
CDR3: CASTLHPGLALLETQYF

V: TRBV6-5
D: -
CDR3: CASSYSTRASLGEQYF

V: TRBV27
D: TRBD1
CDR3: CASSSWTGEGNTEAFF

V: TRBV7-3
D: TRBD2
CDR3: CASSFSGAADEQFF

V: TRBV4-2
D: TRBD2
CDR3: CASSQRMGLATGELFF

V: TRBV24-1
D: -
CDR3: CATSDSQYVEFF

V: TRBV30
D: TRBD1
CDR3: CAWSVQGESEQFF

V: TRBV18
D: TRBD1
CDR3: CASSPGDSPLLSYEQYF

V: TRBV28
D: TRBD2
CDR3: CASSPIGLVGDTQYF

V: TRBV24-1
D: -
CDR3: CATSAYNEQFF

V: TRBV18
D: -
CDR3: CASSPPGGEAFF

V: TRBV6-5
D: -
CDR3: CASRATGRNEKLFF

V: TRBV7-9
D: -
CDR3: CASSSGDQPQHF

V: TRBV28
D: -
CDR3: CASTPGAHSGANVLTF

V: TRBV5-4
D: -
CDR3: CASASQTKGGYEQYF

V: TRBV4-1
D: TRBD2
CDR3: CASSQVLAGSTDTQYF

V: TRBV6-5
D: TRBD2
CDR3: CASSSREGGYSYEQYF

V: TRBV19
D: TRBD2
CDR3: CASSLAGAAGLRTDTQYF

V: TRBV18
D: TRBD1
CDR3: CASSPRGGEVNEQFF

V: TRBV27
D: -
CDR3: CASSLRGINQPQHF

V: TRBV3-1/TRBV3-2
D: -
CDR3: CASSQAGGGKTQYF

V: TRBV10-3
D: TRBD1
CDR3: CAIKPGQGTDTQYF

V: TRBV10-3
D: TRBD2
CDR3: CAIRPSTSGKAGANVLTF

V: TRBV6-2/TRBV6-3
D: TRBD2
CDR3: CASSSSGSRAGEPETQYF

V: TRBV4-2
D: TRBD2
CDR3: CASSQDWLAGGWNEQFF

V: TRBV28
D: -
CDR3: CASTLYAMADTQYF

V: TRBV19
D: -
CDR3: CASSTSTLMNTEAFF

V: TRBV4-1
D: TRBD2
CDR3: CASSQAGTSGTYEQYF

V: TRBV18
D: -
CDR3: CASSPSVSYNEQFF

V: TRBV6-2/TRBV6-3
D: TRBD2
CDR3: CASSPSGRVYEQYF

V: TRBV15
D: TRBD1
CDR3: CATSRARDRGVYTEAFF

V: TRBV11-2
D: TRBD1
CDR3: CASSYSQYDRGKTQYF

V: TRBV7-9
D: TRBD1
CDR3: CASSRQGGAYEQYF

V: TRBV11-2
D: -
CDR3: CASSLVSNEQFF

V: TRBV9
D: -
CDR3: CASSLGWGDYEQYF

V: TRBV27
D: TRBD2
CDR3: CASSLTSLNEQYF

V: TRBV5-1
D: TRBD2
CDR3: CASSLRASGDGDTQYF

V: TRBV7-2
D: TRBD2
CDR3: CASSLHAGGAYEQYF

V: TRBV7-3
D: TRBD1
CDR3: CASSSAQGTEAFF